This T cell receptor (beta chain) was identified in a study of cytomegalovirus exposure and HLA in healthy donors. Germline CDR1 KGHSH, CDR2 LQKENI. This CDR3 spans 12 amino acids. Trimming stripped 3 bases from V and 9 bases from J, with 9 bases between. The PCR employed 60 Vbeta primers together with 13 Jbeta primers. Only in-frame clones appear in the TCRdb table, and some are missing; sequencing was by immunoSEQ multiplex PCR. Of under 200,000 clones in the sample, approximately 81% were seen once. Donors in the study were healthy people who gave bone marrow. Of note for this clone: Its target is not known.

Findings and caveats of the study: About 90% or about 30% of the time was how often most TCR beta V segments were productive, according to an earlier analysis. Sequencing depth across donors, presence/absence analyses assumed, was roughly uniform. The study recorded 150 to 200 TCR beta chains that were cytomegalovirus-associated.

This rearrangement joins TRBV18 to TRBJ2-1, with D unresolved. The specimen sequenced was PBMCs. This clonotype was obtained from a boy aged 2-15 years in good health and CMV-seronegative. The CDR3 reads CASSPSGGEQFF. The CDR3 region has the DNA TGTGCCAGCTCACCCTCAGGTGGTGAGCAGTTCTTC.